Each of the 20 T cell receptor beta chains below was sequenced from the same sample in a study of cytotoxic CD8 clonotypes in ibrutinib-treated CLL. TCRdb's copy holds only in-frame clones and misses some; the assay was immunoSEQ multiplex PCR. The sample includes 300,000 or so clones, approximately 67% of them seen just once. The sequences come from PBMCs, collected after 36 months of ibrutinib treatment. The receptors originated from a human donor with chronic lymphocytic leukemia.

This clone was seen a few times. The chain employs TRBV10-3 and TRBJ2-7, with TRBD1 matching 7 bases. Germline V CDR1 and CDR2: ENHRY, SYGVKD. J gave up 3 bases and V 6 bases, and 2 bases lay outside the gene matches. The CDR3 covers 12 residues. The CDR3 loop is CAIRAGGYEQYF. The CDR3 DNA reads TGTGCCATCAGGGCAGGGGGCTACGAGCAGTACTTC.

The gene calls are TRBV18 and TRBJ1-2; tentatively, D is TRBD1 (5 bases). The V gene's germline CDR1 is KGHSH and CDR2 LQKENI. Trimming cost V 3 bases and J 4 bases, with 15 bases left between them. This CDR3 comprises 15 residues. CDR3 sequence reads: CASSPTPDRLYGYTF. DNA of the CDR3: TGTGCCAGCTCACCCACTCCCGACAGACTCTATGGCTACACCTTC. Filled out from reference TRBV18 and TRBJ1-2, the complete variable domain reads NAGVMQNPRHLVRRRGQEARLRCSPMKGHSHVYWYRQLPEEGLKFMVYLQKENIIDESGMPKERFSAEFPKEGPSILRIQQVVRGDSAAYFCASSPTPDRLYGYTFGSGTRLTVV.

The rearrangement uses TRBV13 and TRBJ2-7, with D possibly matching TRBD2 (6 bases). V shed 0 bases and J shed 6 bases, with 6 bases lying between them. The CDR3 has 12 residues. Germline V lookup: CDR1 PRHDT, CDR2 FYEKMQ (reference sequence). The DNA for the CDR3 is TGTGCCAGCAGCTTAGGCGGGAGCGAGCAGTACTTC. It codes for CASSLGGSEQYF. The whole variable domain, filled in from reference TRBV13 and TRBJ2-7, reads AAGVIQSPRHLIKEKRETATLKCYPIPRHDTVYWYQQGPGQDPQFLISFYEKMQSDKGSIPDRFSAQQFSDYHSELNMSSLELGDSALYFCASSLGGSEQYFGPGTRLTVT.

V usage is TRBV29-1 and J usage is TRBJ2-2, with D tentatively TRBD1 or TRBD2 (5 bases each). The CDR3 covers 15 residues. Germline loops: CDR1 SQVTM, CDR2 ANQGSEA. Trimming took off 4 bases at V and 3 bases at J, with 15 bases between the two ends. CDR3 coding DNA: TGCAGCGTTGGACCGGGACCCCACGACACCGGGGAGCTGTTTTTT. Its protein product is CSVGPGPHDTGELFF.

V is TRBV7-9 and J is TRBJ1-4, with D unclear. The CDR3 spans 14 residues. V was shortened by 5 bases and J by 6 bases, with 13 bases between the two germline ends. From germline, CDR1 is SEHNR and CDR2 FQNEAQ (reference sequence). The DNA of the CDR3 is TGTGCCAGCAGCCCAAGCGGGTCTTATGAAAAACTGTTTTTT. It yields the protein CASSPSGSYEKLFF.

The V gene is TRBV7-9, the J gene TRBJ1-2; D is undetermined. The germline V gene has CDR1 SEHNR and CDR2 FQNEAQ (reference sequence). CDR3 length: 16 amino acids. Trimming pared 2 bases from V and 2 bases from J, leaving 15 bases between. CDR3 DNA sequence: TGTGCCAGCAGCTTATCTTGGTACGGAGAGAACTATGGCTACACCTTC. It specifies CASSLSWYGENYGYTF.

The chain uses TRBV10-3 and TRBJ1-2; D is unresolved. V lost 0 bases and J lost 7, with 12 bases in between. Germline-derived CDR1 and CDR2 are ENHRY and SYGVKD. The CDR3 covers 14 residues. Here the CDR3 DNA reads TGTGCCATCAGTGAGTCGGGAGCTGGGGTTGGCTACACCTTC. This gives the protein CAISESGAGVGYTF.

The chain couples TRBV28 to TRBJ2-3; maybe TRBD2 (6 bases). The V end was cut by 6 bases, the J end by 1 base, with 17 bases between. CDR1 is MDHEN, CDR2 SYDVKM, per germline. This CDR3 is 16 amino acids long. CDR3 region: CASSSLEGIGTDTQYF. The CDR3 nucleotides read TGTGCCAGCAGCAGTTTGGAGGGGATAGGCACAGATACGCAGTATTTT.

V gene TRBV19 combines with J gene TRBJ1-2; D perhaps matches TRBD1 (5 bases). Germline V gene sequence: CDR1 LNHDA, CDR2 SQIVND (reference sequence). The CDR3 covers 15 residues. V shed 3 bases and J shed 5 bases, with 16 bases lying between them. CDR3 region: CASSMWQGVVYGYTF. CDR3 nucleotides: TGTGCCAGTAGTATGTGGCAGGGAGTTGTTTATGGCTACACCTTC.

In nucleotides, the CDR3 is TGTGCCAGCAGCCTGCAGGACAACTATAATCAGCCCCAGCATTTT. This translates into CASSLQDNYNQPQHF. The chain combines TRBV5-6 with TRBJ1-5; tentative D call: TRBD1 (5 bases). Trimming shortened V by 4 bases and J by 4 bases, and 15 bases separated the two germline ends. Germline CDR1 SGHDT, CDR2 YYEEEE. CDR3 length: 15 amino acids.

This clone turned up a few times. V gene TRBV12-5 combines with J gene TRBJ2-3; TRBD2 matches at 8 bases. J was trimmed by 1 base and V by 4 bases; bases with no gene match: 4. This CDR3 has 15 amino acids. Germline values: CDR1 LGHNT, CDR2 FRNRAP. The CDR3 region is CASGSTLAGTDTQYF. In DNA form, the CDR3 reads TGTGCTAGTGGTTCCACACTAGCGGGCACAGATACGCAGTATTTT.

The chain links TRBV9 to TRBJ2-1; no firm D call. The germline gives CDR1 SGDLS, CDR2 YYNGEE. V dropped 7 bases and J dropped 5 bases, with 13 bases sitting between them. CDR3 length: 13 residues. The CDR3 sequence: CASGVAVNNEQFF. CDR3 in DNA: TGTGCCAGCGGGGTAGCAGTAAACAATGAGCAGTTCTTC.

The chain carries TRBV18 and TRBJ2-1; 8 bases fit TRBD2. Germline V gene data show CDR1 as KGHSH and CDR2 as LQKENI. This CDR3 spans 16 amino acids. J lost 6 bases, V lost 3 bases, and 10 bases had no gene match. The CDR3 region has the DNA TGTGCCAGCTCACCCCTACAGCGGGAGTCTCTCAATGAGCAGTTCTTC. Translation: CASSPLQRESLNEQFF.

The chain has TRBV4-2 and TRBJ2-7; 7 bases are shared with TRBD1. This CDR3 contains 18 residues. With 0 bases clipped from V and 4 bases from J, the junction kept 15 bases outside the gene matches. Germline V gene data show CDR1 as LGHNA and CDR2 as YNFKEQ. This CDR3 is CASSQDLGTGRGYYEQYF. The CDR3 bases are TGTGCCAGCAGCCAAGATCTGGGCACTGGCAGGGGGTATTACGAGCAGTACTTC.

This chain uses TRBV5-6 with TRBJ1-6; 9 positions agree with TRBD1. Germline V CDR1 and CDR2: SGHDT, YYEEEE. The CDR3 runs to 14 residues. With 3 bases clipped from V and 10 bases from J, the junction kept 5 bases outside the gene matches. The DNA of the CDR3 is TGTGCCAGCAGCTACAGGGGGCAAGAGTCACCCCTCCACTTT. This gives the protein CASSYRGQESPLHF.

This clone was detected a few times. V is TRBV29-1 and J is TRBJ1-2; the D gene is possibly TRBD1 (5 bases). The CDR3 extends over 13 amino acids. Germline values: CDR1 SQVTM, CDR2 ANQGSEA. V was pared by 6 bases and J by 4 bases, with 15 bases between. CDR3 coding DNA: TGCAGCGTCCCGAGAGGTGGGGGCTATGGCTACACCTTC. Protein product: CSVPRGGGYGYTF.

This clone was seen more than once but under ten times. The rearrangement uses TRBV4-3 and TRBJ2-3; D unresolved. CDR1 and CDR2 (germline): LGHNA, YSLEER. This CDR3 has 14 amino acids. With 0 bases removed from V and 0 bases from J, the gap between germline ends came to 4 bases. CDR3 coding DNA: TGCGCCAGCAGCCAAGATCGTAGCACAGATACGCAGTATTTT. It specifies CASSQDRSTDTQYF.

V is TRBV10-3 and J is TRBJ2-1, with TRBD1 matching over 10 bases. The CDR3 has 15 residues. Germline loops: CDR1 ENHRY, CDR2 SYGVKD. J was trimmed by 7 bases and V by 3 bases; bases with no gene match: 6. This CDR3 is CAISDPGQGTNEQFF. For the CDR3, the DNA is TGTGCCATCAGTGACCCGGGACAGGGGACGAATGAGCAGTTCTTC.

This rearrangement joins TRBV6-6 to TRBJ1-2; 9 nucleotides agree with TRBD1. CDR3 length: 13 residues. The germline V gene encodes CDR1 MNHNY and CDR2 SVGAGI (reference sequence). Trimming cost V 7 bases and J 6 bases; bases outside gene matches: 6. CDR3 in amino acids: CASIRGQGDGYTF. The CDR3 DNA reads as TGTGCCAGCATCCGGGGACAGGGTGATGGCTACACCTTC.

The chain has TRBV27 and TRBJ2-7; 7 bases agree with TRBD2. Germline trimming cut 5 bases from V and 3 bases from J; bases unmatched to any gene: 10. In germline, CDR1 is MNHEY, CDR2 SMNVEV (reference sequence). The length of the CDR3 is 15 residues. The DNA for the CDR3 is TGTGCCAGCAGTACACGACTAGCACACAGCTACGAGCAGTACTTC. Translation: CASSTRLAHSYEQYF.